These T cell receptor beta chains were read from a single sample in a study of technical replicates of blood from a handful of donors. Produced via immunoSEQ multiplex PCR; TCRdb's table is partial and in-frame only. The sample contains around 83,000 clones, 94% of which appear only once. The sequenced sample consisted of T cells isolated from PBMCs. These receptors originate from a human donor in good health. Both conserved end residues are part of each CDR3. Fields, in order: V gene, clone size, J gene, D gene, CDR3 protein, CDR3 DNA. A D gene is named only where the DNA matches it firmly. Clone sizes are given selectively: once, few, many, or a class where the clone is expanded.

TRBV13,.,TRBJ1-2,TRBD1,CASSSQGAFNYGYTF,TGTGCCAGCAGCTCACAGGGGGCGTTTAACTATGGCTACACCTTC
TRBV27,.,TRBJ1-4,TRBD1,CASSITQGAGKLFF,TGTGCCAGCAGTATCACACAGGGGGCGGGAAAACTGTTTTTT
TRBV7-9,.,TRBJ1-1,.,CASSPGTYREAFF,TGTGCCAGCAGCCCGGGGACTTACAGGGAAGCTTTCTTT
TRBV5-4,.,TRBJ2-2,TRBD2,CASSLYGGVTGELFF,TGTGCCAGCAGCTTGTATGGGGGGGTAACCGGGGAGCTGTTTTTT
TRBV5-4,.,TRBJ2-7,.,CASSLGVSSYEQYF,TGTGCCAGCAGCCTCGGGGTGAGCTCCTACGAGCAGTACTTC
TRBV9,.,TRBJ2-1,.,CASSPFLSPNEQFF,TGTGCCAGCAGCCCTTTTTTGAGTCCCAATGAGCAGTTCTTC
TRBV12-5,.,TRBJ2-7,TRBD2,CASGLEASGEFLPYEQYF,TGTGCTAGTGGTTTGGAGGCTAGCGGGGAGTTCCTCCCCTACGAGCAGTACTTC
TRBV6-5,.,TRBJ1-1,.,CASSYGRNTEAFF,TGTGCCAGCAGTTACGGGAGGAACACTGAAGCTTTCTTT
TRBV6-5,once,TRBJ2-3,.,CASRRWSSDTQYF,TGTGCCAGCCGACGGTGGAGCTCAGATACGCAGTATTTT
TRBV19,.,TRBJ1-4,TRBD1,CASSSGGTGPVF,TGTGCCAGTAGTTCCGGGGGGACAGGGCCGGTTTTT
TRBV7-9,.,TRBJ2-5,TRBD2,CASRYAPAGGPETQYF,TGTGCCAGCAGATATGCGCCAGCGGGAGGGCCGGAGACCCAGTACTTC
TRBV6-5,.,TRBJ2-7,.,CASRERGQSSYEQYF,TGTGCCAGCAGAGAAAGGGGACAAAGCTCCTACGAGCAGTACTTC